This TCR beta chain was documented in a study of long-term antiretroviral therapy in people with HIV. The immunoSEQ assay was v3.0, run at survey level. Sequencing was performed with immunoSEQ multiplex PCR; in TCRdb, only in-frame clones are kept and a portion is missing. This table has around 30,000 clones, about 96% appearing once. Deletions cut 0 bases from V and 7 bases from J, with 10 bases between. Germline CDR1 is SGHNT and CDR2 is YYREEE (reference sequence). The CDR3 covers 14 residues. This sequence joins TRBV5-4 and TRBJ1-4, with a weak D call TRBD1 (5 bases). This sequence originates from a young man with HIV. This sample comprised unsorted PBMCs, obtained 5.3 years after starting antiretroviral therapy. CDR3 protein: CASSLGGRGEKLFF. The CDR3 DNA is TGTGCCAGCAGCTTGGGGGGTAGGGGTGAAAAACTGTTTTTT.